This TCR beta chain was recorded in a study of blood T cells in healthy people across ages. The CDR3 extends over 14 amino acids. Trimming pared 0 bases from V and 6 bases from J, leaving 9 bases between. Germline CDR1 SGHRS, CDR2 YFSETQ. For every donor, a draw yielded around 10 milliliters of peripheral blood. The use of a sample-barcoded 5' primer and a J-beta primer mix characterized a second PCR of 7 to 11 cycles. Via MiXCR, TCRdb re-called the 5' RACE reads, giving one row per CDR3 protein. The data hold 1.5 million or so distinct CDR3 sequences, with 40% to 50% observed a single time. The chain recombines TRBV5-1 with TRBJ1-4, with unresolved D. This sequence originates from a woman aged 18 to 35 in good health. Sequenced input: blood. Here the CDR3 reads CASSLGNIHEKLFF. CDR3 sequence (DNA): TGCGCCAGCAGCTTGGGGAACATCCATGAAAAACTGTTTTTT.